This TCR beta chain emerged from a study of T cell changes during pregnancy in multiple sclerosis. Generated by immunoSEQ multiplex PCR, the TCRdb table keeps only in-frame clones and is missing some. The repertoire holds around 88,000 clones, approximately 90% seen once, with about 2.5% in the top ten. The CDR3 totals 16 residues. Germline trimming cut 0 bases from V and 9 bases from J; bases unmatched to any gene: 9. The germline CDR1 and CDR2 sequences are LGHNA and YSLEER. The source of this sequence is a female donor with multiple sclerosis, enrolled in a pregnancy study. This chain joins TRBV4-3 and TRBJ2-1; 9 bases align to TRBD1. The sample consisted of peripheral blood, taken in the first trimester of pregnancy. The DNA of the CDR3 is TGCGCCAGCAGCCAAGAGACCGGGGACAGGGCTTTTGAGCAGTTCTTC. It specifies CASSQETGDRAFEQFF.